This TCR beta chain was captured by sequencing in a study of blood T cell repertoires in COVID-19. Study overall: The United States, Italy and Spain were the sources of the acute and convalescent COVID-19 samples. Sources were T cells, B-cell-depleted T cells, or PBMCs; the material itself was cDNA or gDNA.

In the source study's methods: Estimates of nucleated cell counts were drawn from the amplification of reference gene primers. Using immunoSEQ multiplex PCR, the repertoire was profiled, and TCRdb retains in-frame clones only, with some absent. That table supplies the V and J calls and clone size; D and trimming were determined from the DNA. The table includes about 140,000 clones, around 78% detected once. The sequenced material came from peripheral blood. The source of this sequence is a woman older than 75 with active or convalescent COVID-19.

CDR3 sequence: CASSEVGQGGTQYF. The CDR3 nucleotides are TGTGCCAGCAGCGAGGTCGGACAGGGCGGGACGCAGTATTTT. This chain connects TRBV6-4 to TRBJ2-3; 8 positions match TRBD1. Germline-derived CDR1 and CDR2 are MRHNA and SNTAGT. The CDR3 is made up of 14 amino acids. The trim removed 6 bases at V and 9 bases at J, leaving 11 bases unmatched.